This T cell receptor beta chain was documented in a study of T cells in localized non-small cell lung cancer. Study-wide results and limits: Compared with tumor, uninvolved adjacent lung displayed greater T cell clonality, ranking highest overall. Adjacent lung exhibited a median of 57 among the 100 most abundant tumor clones.

In the case of this clone: The antigen is not known.

The CDR3 sequence is 16 residues long. V shed 1 base and J shed 1 base, with 13 bases lying between them. Germline V lookup: CDR1 SGHVS, CDR2 FQNEAQ. Assay: immunoSEQ multiplex PCR; the TCRdb copy retains only in-frame clones and omits some. Altogether approximately 26,000 clones are present, approximately 81% being singletons, with the ten largest covering more than 9%. The sequence was obtained from a man between 40 and 69 years old with stage III squamous cell lung carcinoma. This chain uses TRBV7-8 with TRBJ1-1, with a tentative D call TRBD1 (6 bases). This material consisted of peripheral blood, taken before any cancer treatment. CDR3 nucleotide sequence: TGTGCCAGCAGCTTAGGGGGGCGCGGAACGAACACTGAAGCTTTCTTT. Its protein is CASSLGGRGTNTEAFF.